The 5 T cell receptor beta chains below all came from one sample that was sequenced in a study of regulatory T cells in long-lasting Graves disease. As for time point: newly diagnosed GD, antithyroid drugs for less than 3 months. Construction of the TCR library relied on RNA isolated from PBMCs. The authors built TCR beta libraries using iRepertoire HTBI primers and Arm-PCR of CDR3 regions. Each CDR3 protein gets one entry after TCRdb re-called the multiplex PCR reads with MiXCR. The table lists around 450,000 distinct CDR3 sequences, 15% to 20% of them singletons, with 12% in the top ten. The sample was also linked to a second study, of T cells in Graves' hyperthyroidism and ophthalmopathy.

This sample comprised peripheral blood mononuclear cells (PBMCs), obtained at new diagnosis, from a patient treated with antithyroid drugs. The receptor source for this set is a man aged 40-55 years with Graves disease.

This chain joins TRBV11-2 and TRBJ2-1; D is undetermined. This CDR3 is built from 16 residues. Trimming took 6 bases from V and 0 from J, leaving 15 bases between them. CDR1 SGHAT and CDR2 FQNNGV come from the germline V gene. The CDR3 is CASSSYSLSSYNEQFF. The CDR3 DNA is TGTGCCAGCAGTTCCTACAGCCTCAGCTCCTACAATGAGCAGTTCTTC.

The chain has TRBV10-3 and TRBJ1-2; D uncertain. Germline assignment: CDR1 ENHRY and CDR2 SYGVKD. This CDR3 has 15 residues. The V gene lost 3 bases and the J gene lost 0 bases, with 11 bases spanning the gap. CDR3 sequence reads: CAISDGGLANYGYTF. Here the CDR3 DNA reads TGTGCCATCAGTGACGGAGGGTTAGCTAACTATGGCTACACCTTC.

Comment on this clonotype: This may arise from a read error, as a much more abundant clone is one base away. The chain employs TRBV6-5 and TRBJ2-1; TRBD2 agrees at 9 bases. CDR1 MNHEY and CDR2 SVGAGI come from the germline V gene. V lost 2 bases to trimming and J lost 9 bases; unmatched junction nucleotides: 14. The CDR3 contains 17 residues. CDR3 region: CASSYPASGNIAVEQFF. In nucleotides, the CDR3 is TGTGCCAGCAGTTACCCTGCTAGCGGGAATATTGCGGTTGAGCAGTTCTTC.

This clonotype was recorded at least ten times. V gene TRBV11-2 combines with J gene TRBJ2-7; D may be TRBD2 (6 bases). This CDR3 is built from 17 residues. Trimming took off 5 bases at V and 0 bases at J, with 20 bases between the two ends. Germline V gene lookup returns CDR1 SGHAT and CDR2 FQNNGV. The CDR3 sequence is CASSLKGPGLLSYEQYF. The CDR3 coding sequence is TGTGCCAGCAGCCTCAAAGGTCCGGGACTCCTCTCCTACGAGCAGTACTTC.

The sample holds a few counts of this clonotype. CDR3 DNA sequence: TGTGCCAGCAGTCCTACCCCTAGCGGAACCTACGAGCAGTACTTC. It codes for CASSPTPSGTYEQYF. This chain joins TRBV27 and TRBJ2-7; TRBD2 matches 7 bases. Germline V gene sequence: CDR1 MNHEY, CDR2 SMNVEV (reference sequence). V was pared by 5 bases and J by 2 bases, with 9 bases of the junction left unmatched. The CDR3 extends over 15 amino acids.